This T cell receptor (beta chain) was found in a study of blood T cell repertoires in COVID-19. Study as a whole: The study drew acute and convalescent COVID-19 samples from the United States, Italy and Spain. T cells, B-cell-depleted T cells, or PBMCs supplied cDNA or gDNA.

Study processing details: Researchers report that nucleated cell counts were estimated from reference gene primer amplification. Profiled with immunoSEQ multiplex PCR; TCRdb holds only in-frame clones, not every one. The V and J calls and clone size are taken from that table; D and trimming were inferred from the DNA. Counted here are about 100,000 clones, around four fifths occurring once; the ten biggest clones make up 31%. The CDR3 is 13 amino acids. The germline V gene encodes CDR1 SGHAT and CDR2 FQDESV (reference sequence). V lost 3 bases and J lost 7; bases outside the gene matches: 0. In this sample, this clone turned up once.

This receptor was identified in a man in his sixties or seventies with active or convalescent COVID-19. The material sequenced was peripheral blood. The V gene is TRBV11-1, the J gene TRBJ2-4, with TRBD1 matching over 10 bases. CDR3 region: CASSLDRGNIQYF. The CDR3 region has the DNA TGTGCCAGCAGCTTGGACAGGGGGAACATTCAGTACTTC.